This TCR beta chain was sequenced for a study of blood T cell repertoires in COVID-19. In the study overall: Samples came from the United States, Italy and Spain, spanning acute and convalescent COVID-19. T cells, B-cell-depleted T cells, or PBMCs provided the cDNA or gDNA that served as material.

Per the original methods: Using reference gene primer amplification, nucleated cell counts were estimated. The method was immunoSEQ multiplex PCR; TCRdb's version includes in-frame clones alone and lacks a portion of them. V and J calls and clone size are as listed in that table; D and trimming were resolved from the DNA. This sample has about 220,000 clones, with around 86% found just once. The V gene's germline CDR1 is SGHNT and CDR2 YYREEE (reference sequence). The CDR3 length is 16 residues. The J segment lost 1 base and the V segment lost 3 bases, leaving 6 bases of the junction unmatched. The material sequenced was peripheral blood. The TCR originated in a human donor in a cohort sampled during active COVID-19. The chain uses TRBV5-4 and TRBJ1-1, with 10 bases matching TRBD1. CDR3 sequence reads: CASSSRDRGRNTEAFF. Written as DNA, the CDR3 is TGTGCCAGCAGCTCGAGGGACAGGGGAAGGAACACTGAAGCTTTCTTT. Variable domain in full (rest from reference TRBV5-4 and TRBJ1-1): ETGVTQSPTHLIKTRGQQVTLRCSSQSGHNTVSWYQQALGQGPQFIFQYYREEENGRGNFPPRFSGLQFPNYSSELNVNALELDDSALYLCASSSRDRGRNTEAFFGQGTRLTVV.